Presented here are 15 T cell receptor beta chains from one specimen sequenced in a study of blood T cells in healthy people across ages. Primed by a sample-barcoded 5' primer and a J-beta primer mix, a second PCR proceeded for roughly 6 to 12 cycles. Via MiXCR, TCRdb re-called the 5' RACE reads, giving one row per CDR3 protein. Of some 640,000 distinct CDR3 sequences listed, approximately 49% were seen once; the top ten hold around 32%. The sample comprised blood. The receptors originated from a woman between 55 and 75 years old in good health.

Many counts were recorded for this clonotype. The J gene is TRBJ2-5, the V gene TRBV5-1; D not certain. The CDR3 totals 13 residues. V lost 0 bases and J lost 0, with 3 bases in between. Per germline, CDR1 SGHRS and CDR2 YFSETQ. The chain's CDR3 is CASSLGNQETQYF. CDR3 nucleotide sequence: TGCGCCAGCAGCTTGGGCAACCAAGAGACCCAGTACTTC. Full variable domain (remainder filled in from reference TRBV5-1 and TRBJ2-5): KAGVTQTPRYLIKTRGQQVTLSCSPISGHRSVSWYQQTPGQGLQFLFEYFSETQRNKGNFPGRFSGRQFSNSRSEMNVSTLELGDSALYLCASSLGNQETQYFGPGTRLLVL.

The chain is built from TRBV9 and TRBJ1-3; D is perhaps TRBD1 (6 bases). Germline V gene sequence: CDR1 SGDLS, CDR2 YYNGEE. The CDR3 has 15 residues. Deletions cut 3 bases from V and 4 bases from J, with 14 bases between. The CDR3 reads CASSATRGSGNTIYF. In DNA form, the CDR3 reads TGTGCCAGCAGCGCGACCAGGGGATCCGGAAACACCATATATTTT. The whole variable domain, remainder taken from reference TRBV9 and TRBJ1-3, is DSGVTQTPKHLITATGQRVTLRCSPRSGDLSVYWYQQSLDQGLQFLIQYYNGEERAKGNILERFSAQQFPDLHSELNLSSLELGDSALYFCASSATRGSGNTIYFGEGSWLTVV.

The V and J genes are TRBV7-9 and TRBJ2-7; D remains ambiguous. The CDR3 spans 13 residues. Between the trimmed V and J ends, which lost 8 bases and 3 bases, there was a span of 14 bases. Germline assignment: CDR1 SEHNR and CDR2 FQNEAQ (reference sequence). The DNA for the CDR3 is TGTGCCAGCGGTAGGTTGGGTGGCTACGAGCAGTACTTC. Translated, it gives CASGRLGGYEQYF.

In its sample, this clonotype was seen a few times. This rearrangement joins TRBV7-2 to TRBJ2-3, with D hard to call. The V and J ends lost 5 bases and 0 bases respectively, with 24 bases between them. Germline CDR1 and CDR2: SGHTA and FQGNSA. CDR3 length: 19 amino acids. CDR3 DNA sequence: TGTGCCAGCAGCCCCCTCCGGCCGACCGAGAGCCACAGCACAGATACGCAGTATTTT. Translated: CASSPLRPTESHSTDTQYF.

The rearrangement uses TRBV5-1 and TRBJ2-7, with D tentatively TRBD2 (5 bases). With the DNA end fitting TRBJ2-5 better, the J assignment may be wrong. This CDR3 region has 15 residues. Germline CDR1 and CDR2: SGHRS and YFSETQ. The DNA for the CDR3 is TGCGCCAGCAGCCTGGAGGATGGGCCGGGAGAGACCCAGTACTTC. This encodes CASSLEDGPGETQYF.

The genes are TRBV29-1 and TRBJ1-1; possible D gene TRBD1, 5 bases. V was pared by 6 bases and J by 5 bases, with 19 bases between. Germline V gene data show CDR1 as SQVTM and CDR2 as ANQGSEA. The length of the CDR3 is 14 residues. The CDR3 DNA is TGCAGCGTGGGTGTGGTGGGGCGCGGGACTGAAGCTTTCTTT. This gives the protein CSVGVVGRGTEAFF.

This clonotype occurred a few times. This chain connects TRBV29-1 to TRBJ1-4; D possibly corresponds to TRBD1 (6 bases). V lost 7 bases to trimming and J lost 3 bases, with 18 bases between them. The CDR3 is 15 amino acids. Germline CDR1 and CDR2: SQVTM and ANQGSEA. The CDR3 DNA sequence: TGCAGCGGGTACCTAACAGGGAGCGCTAATGAAAAACTGTTTTTT. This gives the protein CSGYLTGSANEKLFF. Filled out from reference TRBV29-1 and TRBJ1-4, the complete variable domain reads SAVISQKPSRDICQRGTSLTIQCQVDSQVTMMFWYRQQPGQSLTLIATANQGSEATYESGFVIDKFPISRPNLTFSTLTVSNMSPEDSSIYLCSGYLTGSANEKLFFGSGTQLSVL.

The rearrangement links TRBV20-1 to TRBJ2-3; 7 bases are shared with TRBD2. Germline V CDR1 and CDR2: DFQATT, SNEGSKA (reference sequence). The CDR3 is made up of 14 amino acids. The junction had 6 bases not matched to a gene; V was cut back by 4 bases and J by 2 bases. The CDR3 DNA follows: TGCAGTGCTAAAGGCGGGAGACCCACAGATACGCAGTATTTT. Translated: CSAKGGRPTDTQYF.

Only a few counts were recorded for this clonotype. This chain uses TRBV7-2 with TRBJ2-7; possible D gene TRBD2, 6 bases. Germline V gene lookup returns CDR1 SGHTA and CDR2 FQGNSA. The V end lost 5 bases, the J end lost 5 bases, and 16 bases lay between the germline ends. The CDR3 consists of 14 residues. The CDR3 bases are TGTGCCAGCAGCCTACGGCGGGGATGGAACGAGCAGTACTTC. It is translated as CASSLRRGWNEQYF.

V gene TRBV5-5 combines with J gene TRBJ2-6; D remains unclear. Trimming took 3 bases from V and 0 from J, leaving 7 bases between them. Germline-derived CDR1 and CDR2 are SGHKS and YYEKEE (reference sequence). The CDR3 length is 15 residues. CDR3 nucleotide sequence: TGTGCCAGCAGCTCGCCCAGCTCTGGGGCCAACGTCCTGACTTTC. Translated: CASSSPSSGANVLTF.

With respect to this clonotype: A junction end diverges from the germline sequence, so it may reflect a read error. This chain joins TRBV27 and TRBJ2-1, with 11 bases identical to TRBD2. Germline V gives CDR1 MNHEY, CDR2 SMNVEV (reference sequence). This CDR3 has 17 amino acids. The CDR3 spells CASQPLTSGSSYKEQFF. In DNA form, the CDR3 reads TGTGCCAGTCAACCCCTCACTAGCGGGAGTTCCTACAAGGAGCAGTTCTTC.

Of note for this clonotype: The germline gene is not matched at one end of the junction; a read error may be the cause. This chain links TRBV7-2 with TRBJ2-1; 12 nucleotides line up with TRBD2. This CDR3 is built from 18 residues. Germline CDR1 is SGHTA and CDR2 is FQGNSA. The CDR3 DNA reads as TGTGCCAGCAGCAAACTAGCGGGAGGATCGAGCTCCTACAATGGGCAGTTCTTC. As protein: CASSKLAGGSSSYNGQFF.

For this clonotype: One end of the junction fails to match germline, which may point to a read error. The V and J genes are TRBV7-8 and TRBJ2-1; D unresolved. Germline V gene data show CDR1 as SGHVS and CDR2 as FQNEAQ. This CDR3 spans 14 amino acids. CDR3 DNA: TGTACCAGCAGCTTAGGAGCTACCTACAATGAGCAGTTCTTC. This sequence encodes CTSSLGATYNEQFF.

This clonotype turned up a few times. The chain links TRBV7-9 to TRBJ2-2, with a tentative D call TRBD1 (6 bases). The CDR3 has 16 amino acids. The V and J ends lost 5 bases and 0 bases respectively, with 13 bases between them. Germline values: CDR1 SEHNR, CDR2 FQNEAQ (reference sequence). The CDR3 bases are TGTGCCAGCAGCGCACCGGGACAAACGAACACCGGGGAGCTGTTTTTT. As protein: CASSAPGQTNTGELFF.

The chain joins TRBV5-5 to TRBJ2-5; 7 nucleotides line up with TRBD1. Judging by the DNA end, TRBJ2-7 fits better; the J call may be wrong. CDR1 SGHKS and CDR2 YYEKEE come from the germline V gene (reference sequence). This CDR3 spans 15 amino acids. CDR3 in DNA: TGTGCCAGCAGCTTGGGCCAGACAGGGTGGTACGAGCAGTACTTC. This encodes CASSLGQTGWYEQYF.